The TCR beta chain described here comes from a study of T cell changes during pregnancy in multiple sclerosis. Germline values: CDR1 SGHTA, CDR2 FQGNSA. Trimming stripped 7 bases from V and 7 bases from J, with 20 bases between. This CDR3 contains 14 residues. Data came from immunoSEQ multiplex PCR; TCRdb stores just in-frame clones and leaves some out. The sample lists 70,000 to 95,000 clones; about 89% were seen once. This clonotype originated in a female donor with multiple sclerosis, enrolled in a pregnancy study. This specimen was CD4+ T cells from peripheral blood mononuclear cells, taken in the second trimester of pregnancy. The chain carries TRBV7-2 and TRBJ2-7; D not certain. The CDR3 DNA sequence: TGTGCCAGCACCATCATGGGCCTGCCTGGGGAGCAGTACTTC. It codes for CASTIMGLPGEQYF.